The rows below give T cell receptor beta chains drawn from one sample of a study of blood T cell repertoires in COVID-19. Only in-frame clones appear in the TCRdb table, and some are missing; sequencing was by immunoSEQ multiplex PCR. The table records 210,000 or so clones, around nine tenths of them present only once. The sample consisted of peripheral blood. The receptors derive from a woman aged 40-49 years who had recovered from COVID-19. Both conserved end residues are part of each CDR3. Each record gives: CDR3 length, D gene, V gene, CDR3 protein. The D gene is left open where the match is weak.

>13|-|TRBV2
CASSEGGYGEQFF
>15|TRBD1|TRBV2
CASRSDRGSTGELFF
>17|TRBD2|TRBV7-2
CASSLALAGGSTDTQYF
>18|TRBD2|TRBV23-1
CASSQLLASGISYYEQYF
>16|TRBD1|TRBV3-1/TRBV3-2
CASSSQGVTSGNTIYF
>12|-|TRBV28
CASHSWSYEQYF
>15|-|TRBV28
CASSPALQGYGEQYF
>18|TRBD2|TRBV20-1
CSASPPPGLARAYNEQFF
>11|-|TRBV5-4
CASSLAGKQFF
>16|TRBD2|TRBV30
CAWSAPKLAGGNIQYF
>17|-|TRBV6-1
CASSEKPLALAADEQFF
>15|TRBD2|TRBV5-4
CATSLGTSVLNEQFF
>15|TRBD2|TRBV9
CASSPSSGTNYEQYF
>15|-|TRBV4-3
CASSQDRASINEQFF
>13|-|TRBV3-1/TRBV3-2
CASSLTNTGELFF
>15|TRBD1|TRBV4-3
CASSEGGQGNYEQYF
>13|-|TRBV7-9
CASSLLADTEAFF
>13|-|TRBV18
CASSPGGGETQYF
>15|-|TRBV18
CASSPRIGESHEQYF
>15|-|TRBV6-1
CASSEHSSYNQPQHF
>14|TRBD1|TRBV2
CASSRGQSGNTIYF
>14|-|TRBV5-4
CASSLGGSLEKLFF
>14|TRBD2|TRBV7-2
CASSPSGTTSEQFF
>14|-|TRBV2
CASSEVTSGNTIYF
>13|-|TRBV30
CAWSVWTVYGYTF
>15|TRBD2|TRBV19
CASRSTSGSYNEQFF
>12|TRBD1|TRBV19
CASRGTGTGYTF
>14|TRBD1|TRBV6-6
CASSYQDRGQPQHF
>18|-|TRBV5-1
CASSLRTFIADSYNEQFF